The next 2 T cell receptor beta chains were all read from a single sample in a study of resident and recirculating memory T cells in vitiligo. Generated by immunoSEQ multiplex PCR, the TCRdb table keeps only in-frame clones and is missing some. Counted here are about 76,000 clones, 92% occurring once; the ten biggest clones make up approximately 4.8%. Material: blood. These receptors all come from a male donor with vitiligo.

V is TRBV11-3 and J is TRBJ2-5; D uncertain. Germline loops: CDR1 SGHNT, CDR2 YENEEA. The CDR3 is 13 amino acids. The V and J ends lost 3 bases and 2 bases respectively, with 7 bases between them. The CDR3 here is CASSFLAQETQYF. The CDR3 nucleotides read TGTGCCAGCAGCTTCCTGGCTCAAGAGACCCAGTACTTC.

V is TRBV13 and J is TRBJ2-1, with TRBD2 matching 16 bases. Germline V gene sequence: CDR1 PRHDT, CDR2 FYEKMQ (reference sequence). Trimming cost V 5 bases and J 10 bases; bases outside gene matches: 5. This CDR3 comprises 15 residues. The CDR3 is CASSLGTSGRGEQFF. The CDR3 nucleotides read TGTGCCAGCAGCCTCGGGACTAGCGGGAGGGGCGAGCAGTTCTTC.